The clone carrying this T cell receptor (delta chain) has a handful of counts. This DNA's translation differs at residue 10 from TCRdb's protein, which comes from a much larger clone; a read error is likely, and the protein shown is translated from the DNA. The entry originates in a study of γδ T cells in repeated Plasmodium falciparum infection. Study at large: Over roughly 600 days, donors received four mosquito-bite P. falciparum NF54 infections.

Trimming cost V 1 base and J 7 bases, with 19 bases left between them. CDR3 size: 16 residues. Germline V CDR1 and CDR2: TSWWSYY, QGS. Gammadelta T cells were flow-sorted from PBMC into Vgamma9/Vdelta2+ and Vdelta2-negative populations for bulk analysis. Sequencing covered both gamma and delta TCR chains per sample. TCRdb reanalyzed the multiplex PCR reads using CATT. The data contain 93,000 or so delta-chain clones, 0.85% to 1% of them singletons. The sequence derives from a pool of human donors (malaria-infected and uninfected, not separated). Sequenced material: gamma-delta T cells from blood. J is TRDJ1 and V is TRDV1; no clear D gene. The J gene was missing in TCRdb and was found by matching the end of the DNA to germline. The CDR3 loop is CALGEPYGHAERKLIF. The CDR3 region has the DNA TGTGCTCTTGGGGAACCCTATGGACATGCTGAGCGTAAACTCATCTTT.